These 18 T cell receptor beta chains were all obtained from the same sample, sequenced in a study of vaccination effects on CD4 cells after COVID-19. Here immunoSEQ multiplex PCR was the method, and the copy in TCRdb shows in-frame clones only, minus some. The table shows roughly 25,000 clones, with 73% occurring only once. Using viral peptide pools, the ViraFEST assay grew out antigen-specific CD4+ T cells prior to sequencing. Culture proceeded for more than nine days, and CD4+ T cells were then isolated. Among the vaccine recipients, none had a prior SARS-CoV-2 infection, and nucleocapsid antibodies were negative. Their cognate antigens are unknown. Here the sequenced sample was CD4+ T cells from PBMCs cultured with SARS-CoV-2 spike peptides, taken before COVID-19 vaccination. These receptor sequences come from a human donor who received a COVID-19 vaccine.

The chain recombines TRBV5-6 with TRBJ2-7; D is perhaps TRBD1 (5 bases). The V gene lost 5 bases and the J gene lost 3 bases, with 15 bases spanning the gap. The V gene's germline CDR1 is SGHDT and CDR2 YYEEEE. CDR3 size: 14 residues. The CDR3 DNA reads TGTGCCAGCAGAACATATCTAGGGGACTACGAGCAGTACTTC. Protein: CASRTYLGDYEQYF. The complete variable domain, with remaining parts taken from reference TRBV5-6 and TRBJ2-7, reads DAGVTQSPTHLIKTRGQQVTLRCSPKSGHDTVSWYQQALGQGPQFIFQYYEEEERQRGNFPDRFSGHQFPNYSSELNVNALLLGDSALYLCASRTYLGDYEQYFGPGTRLTVT.

The CDR3 protein is CASSESPDTGTEAFF. The CDR3 DNA reads TGCGCCAGCAGTGAGTCTCCGGACACCGGGACTGAAGCTTTCTTT. V is TRBV10-1 and J is TRBJ1-1; a possible D gene is TRBD1 (5 bases). Trimming removed 0 bases from V and 5 bases from J, with 13 bases in between. CDR1 and CDR2 (germline): WNHNN, SYGVQD (reference sequence). This CDR3 has 15 amino acids.

The J gene is TRBJ2-5, the V gene TRBV18; D is perhaps TRBD1 or TRBD2 (6 bases each). Looked up from germline, CDR1 is KGHSH and CDR2 is LQKENI. Trimming pared 2 bases from V and 5 bases from J, leaving 15 bases between. This CDR3 spans 15 amino acids. CDR3 residues: CASSPIQGGGETQYF. The CDR3 DNA reads as TGTGCCAGCTCACCAATACAGGGAGGAGGGGAGACCCAGTACTTC.

This chain uses TRBV9 with TRBJ2-5, with D tentatively TRBD1 (5 bases). V dropped 0 bases and J dropped 0 bases, with 6 bases sitting between them. This CDR3 is 14 amino acids long. Germline V lookup: CDR1 SGDLS, CDR2 YYNGEE. CDR3 residues: CASSVGQYQETQYF. The CDR3 DNA sequence: TGTGCCAGCAGCGTAGGACAGTACCAAGAGACCCAGTACTTC.

V usage is TRBV18 and J usage is TRBJ1-2; perhaps TRBD1 as D (5 bases). Deletions cut 1 base from V and 8 bases from J, with 8 bases between. CDR3 size: 12 residues. CDR1 and CDR2 (germline): KGHSH, LQKENI. The CDR3 DNA follows: TGTGCCAGCTCACCACGAGGGGAAGGCTACACCTTC. Translating gives CASSPRGEGYTF.

This clone came up once. The chain recombines TRBV12-3 or TRBV12-4 with TRBJ1-6, with a possible D match to TRBD1 (5 bases). Trimming took 5 bases from V and 9 from J, leaving 11 bases between them. The CDR3 has 13 residues. CDR3 in DNA: TGTGCCAGCAGTCCCCACGGGGCTTCACCCCTCCACTTT. It specifies CASSPHGASPLHF.

This clone was observed a few times. V usage is TRBV11-2 and J usage is TRBJ2-7; maybe TRBD1 (6 bases). V shed 5 bases and J shed 2 bases, with 16 bases lying between them. Germline V gives CDR1 SGHAT, CDR2 FQNNGV. This CDR3 region has 15 residues. CDR3 sequence (DNA): TGTGCCAGCAGCCCTCTAGGCGGACAGACCTACGAGCAGTACTTC. It is translated as CASSPLGGQTYEQYF.

This clone was found a few times. The chain is built from TRBV6-5 and TRBJ1-2; TRBD1 matches 7 bases. The CDR3 contains 15 residues. Germline CDR1 reads MNHEY; CDR2 reads SVGAGI. V lost 8 bases, J lost 6 bases, and 15 bases stayed unmatched. The CDR3 is CASVETGLIFNGYTF. The CDR3 bases are TGTGCCAGCGTGGAGACAGGGCTGATCTTTAATGGCTACACCTTC.

The chain has TRBV3-1 (or the pseudogene TRBV3-2) and TRBJ2-1; 14 bases fit TRBD2. The trim removed 2 bases at V and 5 bases at J, leaving 2 bases unmatched. Germline V gene sequence: CDR1 LGHDT, CDR2 YNNKEL (reference sequence). There are 16 residues in the CDR3. DNA of the CDR3: TGTGCCAGCAGCCAACTGGGACTAGCGGGAGACAATGAGCAGTTCTTC. The encoded protein is CASSQLGLAGDNEQFF.

This clone was found a few times. This rearrangement joins TRBV11-1 to TRBJ2-7, with D unresolved. Per the germline V gene, CDR1 is SGHAT and CDR2 is FQDESV (reference sequence). The V and J ends lost 3 bases and 3 bases respectively, with 9 bases between them. This CDR3 comprises 13 residues. CDR3 amino acids: CASSFSPGYEQYF. The DNA for the CDR3 is TGTGCCAGCAGCTTTAGTCCTGGCTACGAGCAGTACTTC.

This sequence joins TRBV13 and TRBJ2-3; a weak D match, TRBD1 (6 bases). Trimming cost V 4 bases and J 5 bases, with 19 bases left between them. Germline CDR1 is PRHDT and CDR2 is FYEKMQ (reference sequence). The CDR3 covers 16 residues. The CDR3 loop is CASSSNEGVREDTQYF. CDR3 coding DNA: TGTGCCAGCAGCTCGAATGAGGGGGTTCGGGAAGATACGCAGTATTTT.

This chain connects TRBV30 to TRBJ1-4, with D perhaps TRBD1 (6 bases). CDR1 and CDR2 from the germline V gene are GTSNPN and SVGIG (reference sequence). The V and J ends lost 2 bases and 4 bases respectively, with 14 bases between them. This CDR3 has 15 amino acids. CDR3 nucleotides: TGTGCCTGGAGTTTCATGGGGGGCGGTAATGAAAAACTGTTTTTT. Protein product: CAWSFMGGGNEKLFF.

There are a few counts of this clone. J is TRBJ2-3 and V is TRBV6-5; D is ambiguous. Germline V gene lookup returns CDR1 MNHEY and CDR2 SVGAGI. The ends were cut back, 6 bases at V and 0 bases at J, with 13 bases in the middle. The CDR3 has 15 amino acids. CDR3 sequence reads: CASRGHDSSTDTQYF. The CDR3 DNA reads TGTGCCAGCAGGGGTCATGATTCTAGCACAGATACGCAGTATTTT.

V and J are TRBV10-3 and TRBJ1-1, with 7 bases fitting TRBD1. J gave up 10 bases and V 6 bases, and 14 bases lay outside the gene matches. CDR3 length equals 14 residues. Germline assignment: CDR1 ENHRY and CDR2 SYGVKD. The CDR3 sequence: CAIRGDSAGIGAFF. CDR3 DNA sequence: TGTGCCATCAGGGGGGACAGTGCCGGAATCGGAGCTTTCTTT.

This chain links TRBV6-5 with TRBJ1-1, with a weak D call TRBD1 (5 bases). Trimming took off 7 bases at V and 8 bases at J, with 17 bases between the two ends. This CDR3 is 13 amino acids long. The germline V gene encodes CDR1 MNHEY and CDR2 SVGAGI. In nucleotides, the CDR3 is TGTGCCAGCACGAGACTAATAGACAGAGAAGCTTTCTTT. It specifies CASTRLIDREAFF.

The chain combines TRBV3-1 (or the pseudogene TRBV3-2) with TRBJ2-3, with TRBD2 matching 7 bases. Trimming at V came to 5 bases and at J to 7 bases, leaving 3 bases not matched to a gene. This CDR3 comprises 12 residues. Germline V gene sequence: CDR1 LGHDT, CDR2 YNNKEL (reference sequence). The CDR3 nucleotides are TGTGCCAGCAGCACTAGCGCCAATACGCAGTATTTT. Translated, it gives CASSTSANTQYF.

The V and J genes are TRBV30 and TRBJ1-5; a possible D gene is TRBD1 (5 bases). This CDR3 has 13 amino acids. Germline V gene data show CDR1 as GTSNPN and CDR2 as SVGIG (reference sequence). Trimming stripped 2 bases from V and 4 bases from J, with 9 bases between. CDR3 in DNA: TGTGCCTGGAGTTACGGACAAAATCAGCCCCAGCATTTT. Its protein product is CAWSYGQNQPQHF.

V is TRBV9 and J is TRBJ2-1; D uncertain. The CDR3 totals 15 residues. V lost 0 bases, J lost 0 bases, and 7 bases lay in between. Germline V gives CDR1 SGDLS, CDR2 YYNGEE. The CDR3 protein is CASSVVADSYNEQFF. The CDR3 DNA sequence: TGTGCCAGCAGCGTAGTGGCAGACTCCTACAATGAGCAGTTCTTC.